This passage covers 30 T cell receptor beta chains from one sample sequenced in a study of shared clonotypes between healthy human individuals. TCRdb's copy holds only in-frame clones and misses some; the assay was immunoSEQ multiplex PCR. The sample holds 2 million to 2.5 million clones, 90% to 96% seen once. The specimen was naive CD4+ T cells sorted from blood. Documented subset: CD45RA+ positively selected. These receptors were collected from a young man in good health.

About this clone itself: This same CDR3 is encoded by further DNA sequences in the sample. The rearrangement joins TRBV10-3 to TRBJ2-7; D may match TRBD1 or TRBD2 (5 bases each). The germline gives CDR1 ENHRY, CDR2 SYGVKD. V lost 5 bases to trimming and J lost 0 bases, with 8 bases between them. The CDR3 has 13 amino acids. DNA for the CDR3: TGTGCCATCAGTTCGGGGCTCTCCTACGAGCAGTACTTC. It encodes CAISSGLSYEQYF.

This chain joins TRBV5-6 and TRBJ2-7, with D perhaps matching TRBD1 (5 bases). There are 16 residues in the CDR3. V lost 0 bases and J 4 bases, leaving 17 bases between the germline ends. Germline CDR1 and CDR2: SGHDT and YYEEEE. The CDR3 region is CASSLEVMGRGYEQYF. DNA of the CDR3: TGTGCCAGCAGCTTGGAGGTTATGGGGCGCGGATACGAGCAGTACTTC.

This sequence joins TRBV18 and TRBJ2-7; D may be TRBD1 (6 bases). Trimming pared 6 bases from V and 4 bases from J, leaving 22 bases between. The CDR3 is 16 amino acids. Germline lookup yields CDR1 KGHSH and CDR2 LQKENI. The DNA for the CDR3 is TGTGCCAGCTCCCAGGCTGCAGGGGCGCGAAGGTACGAGCAGTACTTC. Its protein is CASSQAAGARRYEQYF.

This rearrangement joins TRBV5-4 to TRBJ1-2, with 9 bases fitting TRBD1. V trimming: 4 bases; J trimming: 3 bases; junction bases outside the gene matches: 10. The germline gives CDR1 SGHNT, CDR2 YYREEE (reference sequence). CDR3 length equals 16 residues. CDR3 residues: CASSPTGTGYDYGYTF. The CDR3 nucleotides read TGTGCCAGCAGCCCGACCGGGACAGGGTACGACTATGGCTACACCTTC.

CDR3 DNA: TGTGCCAGCAGCTTGTCAGGGACAGGGGCCTATGGCTACACCTTC. Translating it yields CASSLSGTGAYGYTF. J is TRBJ1-2 and V is TRBV5-5, with TRBD1 identical over 10 bases. V shed 1 base and J 4 bases; nucleotides not matched to a gene: 4. The CDR3 extends over 15 amino acids. The germline V gene encodes CDR1 SGHKS and CDR2 YYEKEE (reference sequence).

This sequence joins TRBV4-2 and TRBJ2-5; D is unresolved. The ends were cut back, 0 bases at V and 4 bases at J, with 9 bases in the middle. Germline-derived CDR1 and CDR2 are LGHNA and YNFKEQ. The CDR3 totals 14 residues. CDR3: CASSQDRSGETQYF. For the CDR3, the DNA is TGTGCCAGCAGCCAAGACCGCTCGGGAGAGACCCAGTACTTC.

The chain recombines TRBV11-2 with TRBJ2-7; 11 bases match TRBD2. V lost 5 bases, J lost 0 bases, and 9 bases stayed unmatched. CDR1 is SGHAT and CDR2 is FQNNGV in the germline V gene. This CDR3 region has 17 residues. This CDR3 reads CASSLPGLAVSSYEQYF. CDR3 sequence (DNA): TGTGCCAGCAGCCTCCCGGGACTAGCGGTTAGCTCCTACGAGCAGTACTTC.

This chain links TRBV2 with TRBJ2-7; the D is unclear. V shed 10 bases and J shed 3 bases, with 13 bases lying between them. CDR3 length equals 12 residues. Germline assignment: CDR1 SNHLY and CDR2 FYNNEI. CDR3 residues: CATATLRYEQYF. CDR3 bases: TGTGCCACCGCTACTCTCCGCTACGAGCAGTACTTC.

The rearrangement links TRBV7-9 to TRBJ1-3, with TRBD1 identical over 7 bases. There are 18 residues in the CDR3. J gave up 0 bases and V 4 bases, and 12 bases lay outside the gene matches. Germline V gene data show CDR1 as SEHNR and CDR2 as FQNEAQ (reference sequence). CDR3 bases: TGTGCCAGCAGCTCGCTCAACAGGGGCAATTCCTCTGGAAACACCATATATTTT. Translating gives CASSSLNRGNSSGNTIYF.

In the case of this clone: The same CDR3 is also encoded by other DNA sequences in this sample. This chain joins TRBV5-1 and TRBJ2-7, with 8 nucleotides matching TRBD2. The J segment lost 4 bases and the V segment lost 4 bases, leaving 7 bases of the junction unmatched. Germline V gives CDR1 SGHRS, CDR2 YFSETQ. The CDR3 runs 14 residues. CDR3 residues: CASSLGAGGYEQYF. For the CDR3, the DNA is TGCGCCAGCAGCCTAGGGGCGGGGGGATACGAGCAGTACTTC.

CDR3 nucleotide sequence: TGTGCCAGCAGCTTAGGAACGGGGGGGCGCGAGCAGTACTTC. It specifies CASSLGTGGREQYF. The chain employs TRBV7-2 and TRBJ2-7; 8 bases line up with TRBD2. CDR3 length: 14 amino acids. V dropped 1 base and J dropped 6; count of bases not matched to a gene: 5. The germline V gene has CDR1 SGHTA and CDR2 FQGNSA.

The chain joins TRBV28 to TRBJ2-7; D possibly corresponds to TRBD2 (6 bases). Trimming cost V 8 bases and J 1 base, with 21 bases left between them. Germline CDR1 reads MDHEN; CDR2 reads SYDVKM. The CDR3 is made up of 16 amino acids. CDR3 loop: CASGMGGRRLSYEQYF. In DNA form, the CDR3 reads TGTGCCAGCGGCATGGGAGGTCGGAGACTATCCTACGAGCAGTACTTC.

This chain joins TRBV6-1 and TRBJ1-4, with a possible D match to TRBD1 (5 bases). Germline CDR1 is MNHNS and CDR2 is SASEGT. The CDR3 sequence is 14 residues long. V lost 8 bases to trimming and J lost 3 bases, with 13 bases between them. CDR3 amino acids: CASGVTASNEKLFF. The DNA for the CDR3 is TGTGCCAGCGGGGTGACAGCATCTAATGAAAAACTGTTTTTT.

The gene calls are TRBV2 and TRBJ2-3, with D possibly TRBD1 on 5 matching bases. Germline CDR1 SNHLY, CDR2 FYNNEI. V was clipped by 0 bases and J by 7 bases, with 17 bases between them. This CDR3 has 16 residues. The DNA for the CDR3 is TGTGCCAGCAGTGAAGCTCTTCAGGCCCTGGGGCATACGCAGTATTTT. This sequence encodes CASSEALQALGHTQYF.

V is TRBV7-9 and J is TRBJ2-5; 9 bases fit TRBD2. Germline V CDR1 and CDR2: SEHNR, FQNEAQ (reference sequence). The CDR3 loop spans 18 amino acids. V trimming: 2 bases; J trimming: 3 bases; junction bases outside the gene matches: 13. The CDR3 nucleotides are TGTGCCAGCAGCTTATTGTCATGGATGTTAGCGGGGGAAGAGACCCAGTACTTC. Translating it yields CASSLLSWMLAGEETQYF.

Here the CDR3 reads CASRCLVGDTEAFF. CDR3 DNA: TGCGCCAGCAGGTGCCTTGTGGGGGACACTGAAGCTTTCTTT. The genes are TRBV10-1 and TRBJ1-1, with a possible D match to TRBD1 (5 bases). Trimming shortened V by 6 bases and J by 3 bases, and 14 bases separated the two germline ends. The CDR3 has 14 residues. The germline CDR1 and CDR2 sequences are WNHNN and SYGVQD (reference sequence).

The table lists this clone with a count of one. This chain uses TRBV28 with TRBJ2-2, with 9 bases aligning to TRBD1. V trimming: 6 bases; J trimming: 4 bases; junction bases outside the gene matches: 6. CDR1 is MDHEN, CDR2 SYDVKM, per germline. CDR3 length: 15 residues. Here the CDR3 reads CASRAGTGITGELFF. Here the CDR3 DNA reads TGTGCCAGCAGGGCCGGGACAGGGATCACCGGGGAGCTGTTTTTT.

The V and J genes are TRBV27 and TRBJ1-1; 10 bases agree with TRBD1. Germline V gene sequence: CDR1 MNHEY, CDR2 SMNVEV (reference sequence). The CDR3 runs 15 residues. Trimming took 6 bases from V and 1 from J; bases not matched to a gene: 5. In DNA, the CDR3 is TGTGCCAGCAGGGGACAGGGGACGTGGAACACTGAAGCTTTCTTT. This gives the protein CASRGQGTWNTEAFF.

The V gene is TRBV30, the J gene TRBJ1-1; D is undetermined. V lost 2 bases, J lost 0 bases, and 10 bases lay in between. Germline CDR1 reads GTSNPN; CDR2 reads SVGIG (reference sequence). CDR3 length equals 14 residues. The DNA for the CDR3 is TGTGCCTGGAGTCCTAGCGGCATGAACACTGAAGCTTTCTTT. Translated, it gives CAWSPSGMNTEAFF.

The chain's CDR3 is CASNPSGRNTDTQYF. Written as DNA, the CDR3 is TGTGCCAGCAACCCAAGCGGGAGAAACACAGATACGCAGTATTTT. J is TRBJ2-3 and V is TRBV28, with 8 bases that match TRBD2. The ends lost 7 bases at V and 2 bases at J; junction bases unmatched: 8. The CDR3 is 15 amino acids. The germline V gene encodes CDR1 MDHEN and CDR2 SYDVKM.

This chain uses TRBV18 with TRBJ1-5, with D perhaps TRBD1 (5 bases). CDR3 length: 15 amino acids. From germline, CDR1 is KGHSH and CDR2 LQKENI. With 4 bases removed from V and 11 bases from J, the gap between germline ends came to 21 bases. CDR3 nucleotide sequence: TGTGCCAGCTCACAATTCCGGGACGCCGGGCAGTCCCAGCATTTT. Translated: CASSQFRDAGQSQHF.

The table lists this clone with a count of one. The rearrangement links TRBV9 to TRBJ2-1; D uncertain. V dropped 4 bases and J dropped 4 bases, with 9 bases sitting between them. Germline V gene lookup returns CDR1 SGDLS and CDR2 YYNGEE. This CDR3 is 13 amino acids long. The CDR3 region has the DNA TGTGCCAGCAGCCGGAGCGATTACAATGAGCAGTTCTTC. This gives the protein CASSRSDYNEQFF.

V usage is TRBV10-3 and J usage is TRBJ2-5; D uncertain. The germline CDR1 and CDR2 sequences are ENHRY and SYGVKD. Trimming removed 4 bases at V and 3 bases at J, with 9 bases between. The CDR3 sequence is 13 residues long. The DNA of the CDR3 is TGTGCCATCAGTGTCACATTTGAAGAGACCCAGTACTTC. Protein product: CAISVTFEETQYF.

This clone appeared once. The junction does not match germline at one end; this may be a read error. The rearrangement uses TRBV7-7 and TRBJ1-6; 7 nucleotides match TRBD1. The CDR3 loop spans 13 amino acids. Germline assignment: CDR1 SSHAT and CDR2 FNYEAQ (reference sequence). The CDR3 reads CASSLDRDSPLHF. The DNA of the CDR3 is TGTGCTAGCAGCTTAGACAGGGACTCACCCCTCCACTTT.

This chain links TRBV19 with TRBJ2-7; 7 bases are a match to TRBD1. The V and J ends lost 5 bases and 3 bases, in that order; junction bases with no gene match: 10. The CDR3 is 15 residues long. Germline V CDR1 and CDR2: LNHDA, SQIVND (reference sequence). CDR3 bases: TGTGCCAGTAGTGCCTCGGACAGGCGTATCTACGAGCAGTACTTC. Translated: CASSASDRRIYEQYF.

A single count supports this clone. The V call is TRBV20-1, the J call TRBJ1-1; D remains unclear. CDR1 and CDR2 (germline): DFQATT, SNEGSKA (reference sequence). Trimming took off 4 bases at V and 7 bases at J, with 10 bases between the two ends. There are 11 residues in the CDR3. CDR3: CSATLTGEAFF. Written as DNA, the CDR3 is TGCAGTGCTACTCTAACCGGTGAAGCTTTCTTT.

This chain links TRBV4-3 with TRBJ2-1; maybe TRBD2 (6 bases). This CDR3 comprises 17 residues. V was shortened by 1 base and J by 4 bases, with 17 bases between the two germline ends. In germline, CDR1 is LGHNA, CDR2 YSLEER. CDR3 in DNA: TGCGCCAGCAGCCAAGCTTTCCTGGCCGGAGGGTACAATGAGCAGTTCTTC. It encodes CASSQAFLAGGYNEQFF.

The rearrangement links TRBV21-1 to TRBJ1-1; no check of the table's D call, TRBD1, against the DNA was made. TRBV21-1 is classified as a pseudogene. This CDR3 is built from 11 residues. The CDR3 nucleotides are TGTGCCAGCAGCCGGACAGGGTCGGCTTTCTTT. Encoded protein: CASSRTGSAFF.

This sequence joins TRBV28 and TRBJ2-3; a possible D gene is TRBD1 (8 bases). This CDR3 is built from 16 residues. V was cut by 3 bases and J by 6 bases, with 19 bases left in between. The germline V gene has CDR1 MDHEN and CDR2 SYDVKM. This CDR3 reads CASSFGYTGGGDTQYF. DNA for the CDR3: TGTGCCAGCAGTTTCGGGTATACAGGGGGAGGGGATACGCAGTATTTT.

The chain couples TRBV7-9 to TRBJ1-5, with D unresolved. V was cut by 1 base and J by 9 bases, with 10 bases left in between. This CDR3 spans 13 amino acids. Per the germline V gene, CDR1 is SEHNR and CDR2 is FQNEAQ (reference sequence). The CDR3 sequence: CASSLGEPGPQHF. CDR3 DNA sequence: TGTGCCAGCAGCTTAGGGGAACCAGGGCCCCAGCATTTT.